This TCR beta chain was sequenced for a study of cytomegalovirus exposure and HLA in healthy donors. The wider study: A previous analysis identified more than 100 million unique TCR beta sequences derived from some 170 million T cells.

This CDR3 comprises 15 residues. The germline V and J ends were trimmed by 6 bases and 3 bases, with 16 bases remaining between them. Per the germline V gene, CDR1 is MGHDK and CDR2 is SYGVNS. The sample holds one count of this clone. Antigen specificity is unknown. Whole-study results and caveats: Other equally common chains were less clonally expanded than HLA-associated TCR beta chains, a later analysis showed.

The study ran its PCR with 60 Vbeta and 13 Jbeta primers. The repertoire was sequenced with immunoSEQ multiplex PCR; TCRdb's copy has only in-frame clones and lacks some. The sample has around 61,000 clones; around 68% are singletons. The origin of this receptor is a man between 35 and 55 years old in good health and CMV-seropositive. The chain uses TRBV25-1 and TRBJ2-3, with D possibly TRBD1 on 5 matching bases. The sequencing input was PBMCs. CDR3 residues: CASSGLGEGTDTQYF. DNA of the CDR3: TGTGCCAGCAGCGGGCTAGGGGAAGGAACAGATACGCAGTATTTT.